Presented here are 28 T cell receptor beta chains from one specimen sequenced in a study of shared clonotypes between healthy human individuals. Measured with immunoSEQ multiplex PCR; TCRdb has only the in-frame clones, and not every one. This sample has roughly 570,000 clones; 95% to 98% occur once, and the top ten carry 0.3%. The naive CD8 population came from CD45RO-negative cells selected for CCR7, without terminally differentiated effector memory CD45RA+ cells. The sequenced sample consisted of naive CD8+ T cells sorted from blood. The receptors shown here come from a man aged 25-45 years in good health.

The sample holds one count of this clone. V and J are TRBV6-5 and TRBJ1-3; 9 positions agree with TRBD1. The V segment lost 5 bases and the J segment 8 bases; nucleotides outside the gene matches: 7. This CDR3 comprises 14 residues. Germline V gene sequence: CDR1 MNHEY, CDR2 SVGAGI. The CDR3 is CASSTGQGVDTIYF. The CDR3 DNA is TGTGCCAGCAGTACGGGACAGGGAGTAGACACCATATATTTT.

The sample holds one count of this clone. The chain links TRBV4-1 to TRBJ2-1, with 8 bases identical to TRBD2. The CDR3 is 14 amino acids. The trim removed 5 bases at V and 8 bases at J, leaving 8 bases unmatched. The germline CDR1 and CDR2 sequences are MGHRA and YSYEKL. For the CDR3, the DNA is TGCGCCAGCAGCTCTGGACTAGCTTTCGATGAGCAGTTCTTC. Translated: CASSSGLAFDEQFF.

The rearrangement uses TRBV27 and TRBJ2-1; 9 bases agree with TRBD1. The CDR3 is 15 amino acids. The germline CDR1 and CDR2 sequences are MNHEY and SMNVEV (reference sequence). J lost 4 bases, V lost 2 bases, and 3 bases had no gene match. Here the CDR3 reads CASSLNRGPYNEQFF. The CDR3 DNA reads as TGTGCCAGCAGTTTAAACAGGGGGCCATACAATGAGCAGTTCTTC.

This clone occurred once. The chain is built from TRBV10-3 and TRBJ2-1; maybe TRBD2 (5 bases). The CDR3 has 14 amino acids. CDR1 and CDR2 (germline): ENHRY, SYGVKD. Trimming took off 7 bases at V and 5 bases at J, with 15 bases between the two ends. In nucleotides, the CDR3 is TGTGCCATCAATCCGGGATGGTCGGACAATGAGCAGTTCTTC. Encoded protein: CAINPGWSDNEQFF.

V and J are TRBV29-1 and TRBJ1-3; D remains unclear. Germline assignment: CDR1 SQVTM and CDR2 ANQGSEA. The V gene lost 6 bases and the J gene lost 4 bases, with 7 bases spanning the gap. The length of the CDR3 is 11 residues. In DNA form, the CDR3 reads TGCAGCGTCGTCGGGGGAAACACCATATATTTT. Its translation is CSVVGGNTIYF. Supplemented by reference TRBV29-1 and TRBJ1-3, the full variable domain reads SAVISQKPSRDICQRGTSLTIQCQVDSQVTMMFWYRQQPGQSLTLIATANQGSEATYESGFVIDKFPISRPNLTFSTLTVSNMSPEDSSIYLCSVVGGNTIYFGEGSWLTVV.

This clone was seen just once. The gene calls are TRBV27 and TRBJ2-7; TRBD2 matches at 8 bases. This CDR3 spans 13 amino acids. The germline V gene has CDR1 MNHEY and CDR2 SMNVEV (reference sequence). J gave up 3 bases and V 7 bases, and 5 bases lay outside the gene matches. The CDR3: CASKLSGSYEQYF. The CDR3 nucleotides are TGTGCCAGCAAATTAAGCGGGAGCTACGAGCAGTACTTC.

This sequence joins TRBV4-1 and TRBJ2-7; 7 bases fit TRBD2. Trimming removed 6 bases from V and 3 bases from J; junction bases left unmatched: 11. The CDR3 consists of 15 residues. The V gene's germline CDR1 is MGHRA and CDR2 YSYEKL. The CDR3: CASSLRVAGDYEQYF. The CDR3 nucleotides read TGCGCCAGCAGTCTCAGGGTGGCGGGAGACTACGAGCAGTACTTC.

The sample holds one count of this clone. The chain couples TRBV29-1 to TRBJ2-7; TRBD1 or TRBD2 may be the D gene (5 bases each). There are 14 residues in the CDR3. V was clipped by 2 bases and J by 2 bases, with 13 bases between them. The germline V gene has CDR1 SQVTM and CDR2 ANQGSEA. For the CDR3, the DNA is TGCAGCGTTGAAATGGGGACGAATACCTACGAGCAGTACTTC. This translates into CSVEMGTNTYEQYF.

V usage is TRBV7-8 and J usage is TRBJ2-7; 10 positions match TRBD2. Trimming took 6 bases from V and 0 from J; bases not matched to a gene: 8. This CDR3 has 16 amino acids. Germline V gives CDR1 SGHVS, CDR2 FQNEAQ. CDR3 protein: CASSLALAGGSYEQYF. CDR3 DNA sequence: TGTGCCAGCAGTCTTGCTTTAGCGGGGGGCTCCTACGAGCAGTACTTC.

The CDR3 nucleotides read TGCAGCGTCCTTCCTAGCGGGACCCAAGAGACCCAGTACTTC. Translating gives CSVLPSGTQETQYF. This chain joins TRBV29-1 and TRBJ2-5; the match to TRBD2 covers 9 bases. The CDR3 spans 14 residues. Germline loops: CDR1 SQVTM, CDR2 ANQGSEA. V shed 6 bases and J 1 base; nucleotides not matched to a gene: 6. The full variable domain, completed using reference TRBV29-1 and TRBJ2-5, is SAVISQKPSRDICQRGTSLTIQCQVDSQVTMMFWYRQQPGQSLTLIATANQGSEATYESGFVIDKFPISRPNLTFSTLTVSNMSPEDSSIYLCSVLPSGTQETQYFGPGTRLLVL.

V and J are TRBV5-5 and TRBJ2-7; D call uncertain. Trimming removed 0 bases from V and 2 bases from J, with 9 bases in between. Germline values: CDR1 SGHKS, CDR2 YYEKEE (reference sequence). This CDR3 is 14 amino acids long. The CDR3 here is CASSLVWYTYEQYF. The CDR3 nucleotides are TGTGCCAGCAGCTTGGTTTGGTATACCTACGAGCAGTACTTC.

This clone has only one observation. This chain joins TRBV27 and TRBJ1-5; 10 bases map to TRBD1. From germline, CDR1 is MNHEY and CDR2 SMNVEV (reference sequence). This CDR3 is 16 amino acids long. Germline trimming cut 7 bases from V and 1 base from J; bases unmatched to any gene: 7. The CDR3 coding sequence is TGTGCCAGCAAGGTGGGGACAGGGGCCAGCAATCAGCCCCAGCATTTT. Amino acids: CASKVGTGASNQPQHF.

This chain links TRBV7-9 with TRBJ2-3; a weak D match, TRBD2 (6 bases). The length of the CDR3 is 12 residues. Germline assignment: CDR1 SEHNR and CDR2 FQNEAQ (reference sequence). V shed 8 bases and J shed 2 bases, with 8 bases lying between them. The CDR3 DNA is TGTGCCAGCCGGGAGTACACAGATACGCAGTATTTT. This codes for CASREYTDTQYF. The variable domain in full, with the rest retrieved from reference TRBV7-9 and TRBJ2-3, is DTGVSQNPRHKITKRGQNVTFRCDPISEHNRLYWYRQTLGQGPEFLTYFQNEAQLEKSRLLSDRFSAERPKGSFSTLEIQRTEQGDSAMYLCASREYTDTQYFGPGTRLTVL.

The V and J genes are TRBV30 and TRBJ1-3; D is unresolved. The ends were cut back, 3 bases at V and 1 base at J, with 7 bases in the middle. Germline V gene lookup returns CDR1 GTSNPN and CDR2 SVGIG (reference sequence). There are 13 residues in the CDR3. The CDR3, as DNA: TGTGCCTGGAGGATAGGATCTGGAAACACCATATATTTT. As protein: CAWRIGSGNTIYF. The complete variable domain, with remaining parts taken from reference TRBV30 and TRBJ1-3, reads SQTIHQWPATLVQPVGSPLSLECTVEGTSNPNLYWYRQAAGRGLQLLFYSVGIGQISSEVPQNLSASRPQDRQFILSSKKLLLSDSGFYLCAWRIGSGNTIYFGEGSWLTVV.

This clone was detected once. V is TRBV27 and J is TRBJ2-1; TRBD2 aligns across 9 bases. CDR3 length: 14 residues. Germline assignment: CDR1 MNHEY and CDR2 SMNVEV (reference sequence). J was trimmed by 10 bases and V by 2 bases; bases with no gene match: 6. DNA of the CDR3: TGTGCCAGCAGTTTAGGGACTAGCAAAGGGGAGCAGTTCTTC. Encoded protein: CASSLGTSKGEQFF.

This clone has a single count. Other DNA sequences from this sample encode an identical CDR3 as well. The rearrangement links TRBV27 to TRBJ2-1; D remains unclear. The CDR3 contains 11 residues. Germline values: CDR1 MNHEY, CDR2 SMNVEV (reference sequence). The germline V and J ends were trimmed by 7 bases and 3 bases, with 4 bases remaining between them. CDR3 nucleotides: TGTGCCAGCACCCTCTACAATGAGCAGTTCTTC. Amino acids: CASTLYNEQFF.

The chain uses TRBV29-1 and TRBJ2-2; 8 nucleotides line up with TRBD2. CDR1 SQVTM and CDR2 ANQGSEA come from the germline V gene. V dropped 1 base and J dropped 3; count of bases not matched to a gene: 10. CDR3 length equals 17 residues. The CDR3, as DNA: TGCAGCGTTGAAGGCCTAGCGGGCTCCCCCGACACCGGGGAGCTGTTTTTT. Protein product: CSVEGLAGSPDTGELFF.

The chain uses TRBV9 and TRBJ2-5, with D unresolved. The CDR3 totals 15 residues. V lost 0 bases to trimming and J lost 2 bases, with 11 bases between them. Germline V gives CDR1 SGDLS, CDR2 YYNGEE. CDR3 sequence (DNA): TGTGCCAGCAGCGTAGTAATTGGGGAACAAGAGACCCAGTACTTC. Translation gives CASSVVIGEQETQYF.

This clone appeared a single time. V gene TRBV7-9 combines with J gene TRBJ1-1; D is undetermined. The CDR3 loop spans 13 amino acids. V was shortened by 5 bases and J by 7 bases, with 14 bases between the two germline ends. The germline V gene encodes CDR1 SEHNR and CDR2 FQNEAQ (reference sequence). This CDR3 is CASSAHGVGEAFF. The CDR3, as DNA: TGTGCCAGCAGCGCCCACGGGGTTGGTGAAGCTTTCTTT.

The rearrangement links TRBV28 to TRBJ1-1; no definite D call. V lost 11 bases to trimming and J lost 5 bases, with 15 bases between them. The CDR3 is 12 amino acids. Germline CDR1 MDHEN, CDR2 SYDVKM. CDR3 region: CAACPGWTEAFF. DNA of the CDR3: TGTGCCGCATGCCCGGGTTGGACTGAAGCTTTCTTT.

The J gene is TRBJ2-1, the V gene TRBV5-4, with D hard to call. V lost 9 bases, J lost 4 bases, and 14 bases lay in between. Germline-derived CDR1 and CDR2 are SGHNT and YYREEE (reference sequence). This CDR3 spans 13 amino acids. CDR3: CATFKPDYNEQFF. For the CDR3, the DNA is TGTGCCACCTTCAAACCGGATTACAATGAGCAGTTCTTC.

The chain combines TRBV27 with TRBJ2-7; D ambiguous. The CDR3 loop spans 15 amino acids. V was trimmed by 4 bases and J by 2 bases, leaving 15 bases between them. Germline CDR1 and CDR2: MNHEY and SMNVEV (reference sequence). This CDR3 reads CASSSLLTFAYEQYF. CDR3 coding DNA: TGTGCCAGCAGTTCATTACTCACCTTTGCCTACGAGCAGTACTTC.

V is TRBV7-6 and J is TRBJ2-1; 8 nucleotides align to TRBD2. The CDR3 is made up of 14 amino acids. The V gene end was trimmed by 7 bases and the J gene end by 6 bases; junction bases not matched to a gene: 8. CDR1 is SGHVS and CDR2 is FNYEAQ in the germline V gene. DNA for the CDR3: TGTGCCAGCACCCAGCGGGAGAGAGGCAATGAGCAGTTCTTC. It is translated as CASTQRERGNEQFF.

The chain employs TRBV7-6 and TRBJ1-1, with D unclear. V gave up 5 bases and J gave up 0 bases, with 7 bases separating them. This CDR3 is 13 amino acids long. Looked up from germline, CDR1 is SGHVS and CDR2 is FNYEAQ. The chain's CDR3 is CASSRRLNTEAFF. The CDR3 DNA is TGTGCCAGCAGCCGAAGACTGAACACTGAAGCTTTCTTT. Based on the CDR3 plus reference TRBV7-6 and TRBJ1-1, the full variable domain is GAGVSQSPRYKVTKRGQDVALRCDPISGHVSLYWYRQALGQGPEFLTYFNYEAQQDKSGLPNDRFSAERPEGSISTLTIQRTEQRDSAMYRCASSRRLNTEAFFGQGTRLTVV.

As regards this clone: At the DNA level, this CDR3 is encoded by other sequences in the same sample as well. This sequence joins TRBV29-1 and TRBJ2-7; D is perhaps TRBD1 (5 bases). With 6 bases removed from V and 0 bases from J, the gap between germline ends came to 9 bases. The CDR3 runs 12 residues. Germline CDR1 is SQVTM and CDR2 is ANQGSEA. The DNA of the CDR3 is TGCAGCGTGGAGACAGCCTCCTACGAGCAGTACTTC. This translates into CSVETASYEQYF.

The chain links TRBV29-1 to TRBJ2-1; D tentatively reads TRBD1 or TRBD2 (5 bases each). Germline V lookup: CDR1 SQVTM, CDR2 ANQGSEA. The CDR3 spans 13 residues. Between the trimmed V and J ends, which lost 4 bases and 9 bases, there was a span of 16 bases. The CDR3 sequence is CSVARGVGVEQFF. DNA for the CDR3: TGCAGCGTTGCCCGAGGGGTCGGGGTTGAGCAGTTCTTC.

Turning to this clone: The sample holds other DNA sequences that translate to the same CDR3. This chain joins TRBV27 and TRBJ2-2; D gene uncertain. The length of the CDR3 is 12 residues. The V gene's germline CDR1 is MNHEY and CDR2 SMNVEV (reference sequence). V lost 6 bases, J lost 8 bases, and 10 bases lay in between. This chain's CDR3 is CASSSLGGELFF. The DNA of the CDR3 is TGTGCCAGCAGCTCCCTGGGGGGGGAGCTGTTTTTT.

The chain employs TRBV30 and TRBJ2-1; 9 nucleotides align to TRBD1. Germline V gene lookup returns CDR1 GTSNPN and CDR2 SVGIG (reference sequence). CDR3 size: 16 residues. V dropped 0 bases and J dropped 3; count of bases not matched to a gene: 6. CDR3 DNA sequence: TGTGCCTGGAGTGTACGTACAGGGGGCGACTACAATGAGCAGTTCTTC. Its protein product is CAWSVRTGGDYNEQFF.